This T cell receptor beta chain was obtained from a study of T-cell memory formation after mild COVID-19 (dated by TCRdb to about 2021). In terms of the full investigation: TCR sequence clusters from the two donors were found to be largely donor specific. The cohort was made up of two young adult volunteers, one female and one male, who were previously healthy. In a couple of donors, T-cell clones that expanded and contracted after mild COVID-19 were tracked by sequencing TCRalpha and TCRbeta repertoires over time.

The sequencer was an Illumina NovaSeq 6000. TCRalpha and TCRbeta cDNA libraries were built by 5'RACE with constant-segment primers, adding sample barcodes and unique molecular identifiers. Trizol reagent was used to extract RNA from every sample. Library amplification was performed in two PCR steps, and a second sample barcode and Illumina TruSeq adapters were introduced in the second step. Sequencing of the libraries was done on an Illumina NovaSeq, producing 2 x 150 bp paired-end reads. The authors processed their data as follows. Reads were demultiplexed and collapsed into UMI-guided consensus sequences with migec v1.2.7. Using mixcr v2.1.11, UMI consensuses were aligned to TRA and TRB V and J templates and then assembled into clonotypes. Clonotypes were classified as expanded or contracted when called significant by both edgeR and NoisET, with noise models trained on biological replicates. edgeR calls used a false discovery rate-adjusted p below 0.01 and a log2 fold-change threshold of 1. As an exploratory analysis of dynamics, PCA with hierarchical clustering was applied to max-normalized trajectories of the 1000 most abundant clonotypes. Each responding clone was given a CD4 or CD8 phenotype based on the CD4+ and CD8+ repertoires, which had been sequenced separately. TCRdb's own reprocessing of the public reads used fastp at Q25 and MiXCR and kept productive beta chains. Identical CDR3 protein sequences are pooled into one entry, listed with their most common genes and DNA. The V and J calls come from TCRdb's annotation, not from the publication. The sample contains hundreds of thousands of distinct CDR3 sequences, roughly 20% of them found a single time. The leading ten clones occupy about an eighth of the sample.

General conclusions and limits of the study: Only two mild cases were covered in the study, and larger cohorts including severe cases with pre-infection samples were considered necessary. Contracting CD4+ clones were located mainly in the CM and EM memory subsets, whereas CD8+ clones were found to be enriched in EMRA. Some responding clones were detected in pre-infection memory, suggesting pre-existing cross-reactive memory T cells joined the SARS-CoV-2 response. Whether the second-wave clones peaking on day 37 were SARS-CoV-2 specific was not confirmed. From day 15 to 85, contracting clones showed balanced CD4/CD8 phenotypes, whereas a second wave of clones that expanded from day 15 to 37 leaned towards CD4+.

Concerning this clonotype itself: No antigen is known for it. No base qualities exist here, and no much larger clone lies one base off it.

Trimming removed 0 bases from V and 2 bases from J; the gene matches leave 12 bases unexplained. Including cysteine and phenylalanine, the CDR3 has 18 amino acids. Of all the DNA, just the CDR3 is kept, 54 bases in frame from base 1. According to the germline V gene (reference sequence), CDR1 reads DFQATT and CDR2 reads SNEGSKA. Ficoll-Paque density gradient centrifugation was the method used to isolate PBMCs. Specimen: PBMCs or a T cell subset sorted from them (not recorded which). The receptor's source is an adult woman who had mild COVID-19 (a few samples of this study predate the infection). The sample titles of this study are shuffled in the database, so cell type and time point are left out; the donor was told from shared clones. The chain is assembled from TRBV20-1 and TRBJ2-7; TRBD2 lines up with 11 middle nucleotides. The nucleotides read TGCAGTGCTAGAGATCGGGGATTGGGGACTAGCGGTACCTACGAGCAGTACTTC. The translation is CSARDRGLGTSGTYEQYF.